What follows describes a single T cell receptor beta chain. Its antigen is not identified. This record belongs to a study of cytomegalovirus exposure and HLA in healthy donors. Overall study results and limits: Earlier results showed most TCR beta V segments being productive about 87% or about 30% of the time. In a later analysis, common viral pathogens appeared linked to several of the most significant clusters.

Donors sampled were nominally healthy, though unrecorded immune exposures were likely. PCR was performed using 60 Vbeta and 13 Jbeta primers. Per the original methods: Later work found roughly 80 million unique TCR beta chains, with approximately 12 million shared. Some clones are missing from TCRdb's copy, which holds only in-frame ones; the method was immunoSEQ multiplex PCR. D and trimming come from the DNA, and the V and J calls and clone size come from that table. The sample records roughly 100,000 clones, about 80% being singletons. The CDR3 is made up of 13 amino acids. The germline gives CDR1 SNHLY, CDR2 FYNNEI. Trimming left V 8 bases short and J 10 bases short, with 15 bases between.

This TCR derives from a man aged 45-65 years in good health and CMV-seropositive. The genes are TRBV2 and TRBJ1-6; no clear D gene. The sample taken for sequencing was PBMCs. This CDR3 reads CASPGIPESPLHF. The CDR3 nucleotides are TGTGCCAGCCCGGGTATACCGGAATCACCCCTCCACTTT.